A single sample is the source of the 27 T cell receptor beta chains below, sequenced in a study of regulatory T cells (dated by TCRdb to the late 2010s). Library construction relied on the immunoSEQ multiplex PCR assay. For the multiplex PCR, 52 forward TRBV primers and 13 reverse TRBJ primers were used, and amplification bias was corrected with both assay-based and computational methods. TCRdb took over this immuneACCESS table, retaining in-frame rearrangements with V and J assigned. Such tables are incomplete; in checked studies, under half of the missing clones stem from an unresolved V gene, and the remainder is unexplained. A total of about 17,000 clones appear in this sample, approximately 82% of them only once. The ten largest clones capture roughly 8% of the sample. These receptors' antigens are unknown. The research as a whole found: Conventional CD4+ T cells from CD3G-deficient patients were enriched for hydrophobic residues at CDR3 positions 6 and 7, suggesting more self-reactive specificities.

Sequencing used conventional CD4+ T cells sorted from blood. The receptors derive from a person aged 25 to 39 with CD3G deficiency.

This clone was seen just once. The chain recombines TRBV6-1 with TRBJ1-2; 7 bases agree with TRBD1. This CDR3 is built from 13 residues. J lost 6 bases, V lost 5 bases, and 6 bases had no gene match. The germline CDR1 and CDR2 sequences are MNHNS and SASEGT. The CDR3 spells CASSRQGADGYTF. The DNA for the CDR3 is TGTGCCAGCAGTAGACAGGGAGCGGATGGCTACACCTTC.

The rearrangement links TRBV28 to TRBJ1-4, with 11 nucleotides matching TRBD1. The V gene's germline CDR1 is MDHEN and CDR2 SYDVKM. The CDR3 covers 15 residues. J was trimmed by 8 bases and V by 4 bases; bases with no gene match: 6. The DNA for the CDR3 is TGTGCCAGCAGTTCTAGGACAGGGGGCCGAGAAAAACTGTTTTTT. This codes for CASSSRTGGREKLFF.

V and J are TRBV7-9 and TRBJ1-4; D remains ambiguous. Per the germline V gene, CDR1 is SEHNR and CDR2 is FQNEAQ (reference sequence). CDR3 size: 14 residues. Deletions cut 1 base from V and 7 bases from J, with 10 bases between. The CDR3 sequence: CASSLDGVGEKLFF. The CDR3 DNA reads as TGTGCCAGCAGCTTAGACGGAGTTGGTGAAAAACTGTTTTTT. The variable domain in full, with the rest retrieved from reference TRBV7-9 and TRBJ1-4, is DTGVSQNPRHKITKRGQNVTFRCDPISEHNRLYWYRQTLGQGPEFLTYFQNEAQLEKSRLLSDRFSAERPKGSFSTLEIQRTEQGDSAMYLCASSLDGVGEKLFFGSGTQLSVL.

The chain has TRBV28 and TRBJ1-6; D possibly corresponds to TRBD1 (5 bases). V lost 8 bases and J lost 7, with 9 bases in between. The CDR3 totals 12 residues. Germline CDR1 MDHEN, CDR2 SYDVKM. The CDR3 DNA is TGTGCCAGCCGGGACGTAAATTCACCCCTCCACTTT. Residues: CASRDVNSPLHF. Full variable domain (outside the CDR3, taken from reference TRBV28 and TRBJ1-6): DVKVTQSSRYLVKRTGEKVFLECVQDMDHENMFWYRQDPGLGLRLIYFSYDVKMKEKGDIPEGYSVSREKKERFSLILESASTNQTSMYLCASRDVNSPLHFGNGTRLTVT.

CDR3 amino acids: CASSRPSGRRETQYF. In DNA, the CDR3 is TGTGCCAGCAGTCGGCCTAGCGGGAGGCGGGAGACCCAGTACTTC. This rearrangement joins TRBV28 to TRBJ2-5, with TRBD2 identical over 11 bases. Trimming cost V 5 bases and J 5 bases; bases outside gene matches: 7. The CDR3 length is 15 residues. Per the germline V gene, CDR1 is MDHEN and CDR2 is SYDVKM. Combining the CDR3 with reference TRBV28 and TRBJ2-5 gives the whole variable domain DVKVTQSSRYLVKRTGEKVFLECVQDMDHENMFWYRQDPGLGLRLIYFSYDVKMKEKGDIPEGYSVSREKKERFSLILESASTNQTSMYLCASSRPSGRRETQYFGPGTRLLVL.

J is TRBJ1-1 and V is TRBV10-3; 7 bases agree with TRBD1. In germline, CDR1 is ENHRY, CDR2 SYGVKD. This CDR3 region has 13 residues. J gave up 3 bases and V 6 bases, and 4 bases lay outside the gene matches. This chain's CDR3 is CAISKQGDTEAFF. DNA of the CDR3: TGTGCCATCAGCAAGCAGGGGGACACTGAAGCTTTCTTT.

This clone was detected a few times. V gene TRBV7-8 combines with J gene TRBJ2-7; 7 nucleotides match TRBD1. The V gene end was trimmed by 5 bases and the J gene end by 2 bases; junction bases not matched to a gene: 6. Germline CDR1 reads SGHVS; CDR2 reads FQNEAQ. The CDR3 contains 14 residues. CDR3 bases: TGTGCCAGCAGCCCAAGACAGGGCGCCTACGAGCAGTACTTC. Protein product: CASSPRQGAYEQYF. The whole variable domain, filled in from reference TRBV7-8 and TRBJ2-7, reads GAGVSQSPRYKVAKRGQDVALRCDPISGHVSLFWYQQALGQGPEFLTYFQNEAQLDKSGLPSDRFFAERPEGSVSTLKIQRTQQEDSAVYLCASSPRQGAYEQYFGPGTRLTVT.

The rearrangement uses TRBV6-1 and TRBJ2-7, with D perhaps TRBD1 (6 bases). In germline, CDR1 is MNHNS, CDR2 SASEGT. The CDR3 consists of 15 residues. V was clipped by 4 bases and J by 0 bases, with 13 bases between them. Here the CDR3 DNA reads TGTGCCAGCAGTGTCGAAGGGGGTTACTCCTACGAGCAGTACTTC. Its translation is CASSVEGGYSYEQYF.

In its sample, this clone was seen a few times. This sequence joins TRBV28 and TRBJ1-2; no reliable D call. The V gene lost 3 bases and the J gene lost 4 bases, with 9 bases spanning the gap. The CDR3 extends over 13 amino acids. Germline CDR1 is MDHEN and CDR2 is SYDVKM. This chain's CDR3 is CASSFMGLYGYTF. CDR3 DNA sequence: TGTGCCAGCAGTTTCATGGGCCTCTATGGCTACACCTTC.

The chain uses TRBV19 and TRBJ2-4; D not certain. The CDR3 has 15 residues. The germline V gene encodes CDR1 LNHDA and CDR2 SQIVND (reference sequence). Deletions cut 5 bases from V and 0 bases from J, with 11 bases between. CDR3 sequence reads: CASSPTILAKNIQYF. DNA for the CDR3: TGTGCCAGTAGTCCCACTATATTAGCCAAAAACATTCAGTACTTC.

J is TRBJ1-1 and V is TRBV10-2, with D perhaps matching TRBD1 (6 bases). Deletions cut 7 bases from V and 5 bases from J, with 11 bases between. The germline V gene encodes CDR1 WSHSY and CDR2 SAAADI. CDR3 length equals 12 residues. The CDR3 DNA is TGCGCCAGCAAAAAGGGGGTAACTGAAGCTTTCTTT. It encodes CASKKGVTEAFF.

The chain is built from TRBV5-1 and TRBJ2-2, with TRBD1 matching 8 bases. The CDR3 runs to 15 residues. Germline V gene lookup returns CDR1 SGHRS and CDR2 YFSETQ. The V segment lost 3 bases and the J segment 5 bases; nucleotides outside the gene matches: 6. The CDR3, as DNA: TGCGCCAGCAGCTCGAGGACAGGGAGGACCGGGGAGCTGTTTTTT. Translated, it gives CASSSRTGRTGELFF. Full variable domain (missing parts from reference TRBV5-1 and TRBJ2-2): KAGVTQTPRYLIKTRGQQVTLSCSPISGHRSVSWYQQTPGQGLQFLFEYFSETQRNKGNFPGRFSGRQFSNSRSEMNVSTLELGDSALYLCASSSRTGRTGELFFGEGSRLTVL.

This chain links TRBV19 with TRBJ2-1; D might be TRBD2 (5 bases). The CDR3 consists of 15 residues. The V gene's germline CDR1 is LNHDA and CDR2 SQIVND (reference sequence). V was cut by 3 bases and J by 0 bases, with 9 bases left in between. The CDR3 here is CASSIFRGSYNEQFF. The CDR3 DNA reads as TGTGCCAGTAGTATCTTCCGGGGCTCCTACAATGAGCAGTTCTTC.

A few counts support this clone. The V gene is TRBV19, the J gene TRBJ1-2; the D is unclear. The CDR3 sequence is 12 residues long. V was pared by 3 bases and J by 2 bases, with 4 bases between. Germline CDR1 and CDR2: LNHDA and SQIVND (reference sequence). The DNA of the CDR3 is TGTGCCAGTAGTATCCCAAACTATGGCTACACCTTC. Protein: CASSIPNYGYTF.

The J gene is TRBJ2-7, the V gene TRBV6-1, with no clear D. Germline loops: CDR1 MNHNS, CDR2 SASEGT. CDR3 length: 15 amino acids. The germline V and J ends were trimmed by 2 bases and 0 bases, with 11 bases remaining between them. CDR3 nucleotide sequence: TGTGCCAGCAGTGAATACTACAGTAACTCCTACGAGCAGTACTTC. Translated, it gives CASSEYYSNSYEQYF.

This clone is a singleton in its sample. This sequence joins TRBV7-9 and TRBJ2-1; 12 bases line up with TRBD2. J was trimmed by 6 bases and V by 3 bases; bases with no gene match: 3. The CDR3 totals 15 residues. Germline V gene sequence: CDR1 SEHNR, CDR2 FQNEAQ (reference sequence). In DNA, the CDR3 is TGTGCCAGCAGCTTCCGGACTAGCGGGGCCAATGAGCAGTTCTTC. This gives the protein CASSFRTSGANEQFF.

The chain has TRBV18 and TRBJ2-7, with TRBD1 matching 7 bases. Germline CDR1 KGHSH, CDR2 LQKENI. CDR3 length: 13 residues. V was clipped by 5 bases and J by 6 bases; unmatched bases: 7. Here the CDR3 reads CASSSRQGTEQYF. CDR3 in DNA: TGTGCCAGCTCATCCAGACAGGGTACCGAGCAGTACTTC.

The chain's CDR3 is CAWSRCRGPYYNSPLHF. The CDR3 DNA sequence: TGTGCCTGGAGTAGGTGTAGGGGACCGTACTATAATTCACCCCTCCACTTT. The rearrangement uses TRBV30 and TRBJ1-6, with D possibly matching TRBD1 (5 bases). CDR1 GTSNPN and CDR2 SVGIG come from the germline V gene (reference sequence). The V and J ends lost 2 bases and 3 bases respectively, with 17 bases between them. The CDR3 covers 17 residues.

J is TRBJ1-1 and V is TRBV7-8, with TRBD1 matching over 8 bases. The CDR3 has 14 amino acids. V was pared by 5 bases and J by 3 bases, with 5 bases of the junction left unmatched. Germline V gene data show CDR1 as SGHVS and CDR2 as FQNEAQ. CDR3 in DNA: TGTGCCAGCAGCCTCGGACAGGGCTACACTGAAGCTTTCTTT. Protein sequence: CASSLGQGYTEAFF. Variable domain in full (rest from reference TRBV7-8 and TRBJ1-1): GAGVSQSPRYKVAKRGQDVALRCDPISGHVSLFWYQQALGQGPEFLTYFQNEAQLDKSGLPSDRFFAERPEGSVSTLKIQRTQQEDSAVYLCASSLGQGYTEAFFGQGTRLTVV.

This clone was detected only once. The chain uses TRBV10-2 and TRBJ1-4; no firm D call. From germline, CDR1 is WSHSY and CDR2 SAAADI. The CDR3 has 14 amino acids. Trimming pared 2 bases from V and 10 bases from J, leaving 14 bases between. CDR3 nucleotide sequence: TGCGCCAGCAGTGAGACGCCCAGTCGAGGAAAACTGTTTTTT. Translation: CASSETPSRGKLFF.

The CDR3 protein is CASSPAGTAKNQPQHF. CDR3 nucleotides: TGTGCCAGCAGTCCAGCCGGGACCGCCAAGAATCAGCCCCAGCATTTT. The chain is built from TRBV28 and TRBJ1-5, with D possibly TRBD1 on 5 matching bases. The CDR3 length is 16 residues. The V gene's germline CDR1 is MDHEN and CDR2 SYDVKM. With 5 bases removed from V and 4 bases from J, the gap between germline ends came to 18 bases.

This chain joins TRBV6-5 and TRBJ1-5, with 10 bases lining up with TRBD1. Germline V gene data show CDR1 as MNHEY and CDR2 as SVGAGI. Trimming removed 11 bases from V and 2 bases from J; junction bases left unmatched: 6. CDR3 length equals 14 residues. The CDR3 nucleotides read TGTGCCCGAAGAGGGACAGGGGGCAATCAGCCCCAGCATTTT. Protein: CARRGTGGNQPQHF.

The chain links TRBV28 to TRBJ1-2; D remains unclear. The V end was cut by 3 bases, the J end by 4 bases, with 15 bases between. The CDR3 has 15 amino acids. From germline, CDR1 is MDHEN and CDR2 SYDVKM. The CDR3 loop is CASSFGRTFSYGYTF. Written as DNA, the CDR3 is TGTGCCAGCAGTTTTGGGCGGACCTTTTCCTATGGCTACACCTTC.

This chain connects TRBV5-1 to TRBJ1-1, with D unclear. The germline CDR1 and CDR2 sequences are SGHRS and YFSETQ. This CDR3 region has 13 residues. Trimming cost V 2 bases and J 0 bases, with 5 bases left between them. The CDR3 nucleotides read TGCGCCAGCAGCTTTCTGGTGAACACTGAAGCTTTCTTT. Protein sequence: CASSFLVNTEAFF.

The rearrangement joins TRBV19 to TRBJ1-2, with 7 bases identical to TRBD1. The germline gives CDR1 LNHDA, CDR2 SQIVND (reference sequence). Trimming at V came to 6 bases and at J to 0 bases, leaving 10 bases not matched to a gene. CDR3 length: 16 residues. The DNA for the CDR3 is TGTGCCAGTAGCATTCGGACAGGCCAAGCTAACTATGGCTACACCTTC. Translated: CASSIRTGQANYGYTF. Complete variable domain (other parts from reference TRBV19 and TRBJ1-2): DGGITQSPKYLFRKEGQNVTLSCEQNLNHDAMYWYRQDPGQGLRLIYYSQIVNDFQKGDIAEGYSVSREKKESFPLTVTSAQKNPTAFYLCASSIRTGQANYGYTFGSGTRLTVV.

This clone was counted once. The chain is built from TRBV28 and TRBJ2-7; D assignment may be TRBD1 or TRBD2 (5 bases each). Germline lookup yields CDR1 MDHEN and CDR2 SYDVKM. This CDR3 spans 14 amino acids. With 7 bases removed from V and 2 bases from J, the gap between germline ends came to 15 bases. The CDR3 loop reads CASTPSRGPYEQYF. As DNA, the CDR3 is TGTGCCAGCACCCCGAGCCGGGGACCCTACGAGCAGTACTTC.

This chain uses TRBV5-1 with TRBJ2-7; TRBD1 agrees at 9 bases. Germline V CDR1 and CDR2: SGHRS, YFSETQ. This CDR3 has 15 residues. Trimming at V came to 2 bases and at J to 0 bases, leaving 3 bases not matched to a gene. The CDR3 coding sequence is TGCGCCAGCAGCTTCGGGACAGGGCCCTCCTACGAGCAGTACTTC. It specifies CASSFGTGPSYEQYF.